The subject of this entry is one TCR beta chain. Its antigen target is currently unknown. No base quality values were provided; no much bigger clone lies one nucleotide off. The record originates from a study of beta chain features in type 1 diabetes (dated by TCRdb to 2016 to 2019). At the level of the whole study: Patients and healthy donors did not differ in mean age, gender distribution, total cell number or subset yield. A total of 100 million to 140 million sorted cells were examined across all samples, and the number of cells per subset was strongly correlated with RNA yield. In the study, TCRB repertoires of sorted circulating CD4+ T cell subsets from recently diagnosed type 1 diabetes patients were compared with those of matched healthy donors. Regulatory and stem cell-like memory subsets were obtained from only 8 patients and roughly 8 healthy donors, while naive and central memory subsets were obtained from all 30 or so donors. Findings and caveats that apply to the study as a whole: Naive, central memory and regulatory TCRB repertoires appeared more similar among patients than among healthy donors. A moderate but significant shortening of TCRB CDR3 length was observed in type 1 diabetes patients in all four CD4+ subsets. Sequencing cDNA rather than genomic DNA could over-represent highly expressing activated cells, although activation and CD3 levels did not differ between groups. Because small numbers of individuals were included in the HLA sub-analyses, any influence of HLA type on TCRB rearrangement was left unresolved. Shorter templates might be favored by PCR, yet because patient and control samples were amplified and corrected together, any such skew would affect both groups equally. Fewer insertions and more nucleotide deletions at VDJ recombination sites were observed in patients with type 1 diabetes, implying thymic rearrangement abnormalities.

From each donor, a single peripheral blood sample of about 116 mL on average was drawn into heparinised tubes. A BD FACSAria II and a panel including CD45RO, CCR7, CD25, CD127, CD95 and CD27 were used to sort naive, central memory, regulatory and stem cell-like memory CD4+ T cells. Every sorted population had a purity above 95%. PBMCs were separated immediately by Lymphoprep density gradient centrifugation and were stained directly, without being cultured. To minimize batch effects, samples were stained and sorted in pairs, one healthy donor with one patient per experiment. The entire amount of isolated RNA was reverse transcribed using the High Capacity cDNA Reverse Transcription Kit, so the sequenced TCRB transcripts were expressed ones. Deep immunoSEQ sequencing was applied to naive, central memory and regulatory T cell samples, giving an average of roughly 3.5 million total reads per sample. Sorted cells were lysed in RLT buffer, and RNA was extracted using DNase-treated RNeasy Micro or Mini kits according to cell number. Each cell subset was processed on its own to prevent cross-contamination, while patient and healthy donor samples were processed together. Using the immunoSEQ multiplex PCR, TCRB sequences were amplified from cDNA into 87-bp fragments spanning the CDR3 region. Amplicons were sequenced on the Illumina HiSeq platform. On the authors' methods: Synthetic template baselines were used to correct PCR bias computationally, reads within Hamming distance 2 were collapsed, and singletons that could not be merged were discarded. By aligning reads against IMGT, V, D and J genes, CDR3 length, and insertions or deletions at six rearrangement sites were assigned. Within each subset, clonotype counts were normalized to the number of sorted cells before true diversity and Gini coefficients were calculated with the tcR R package. Repertoire sharing was quantified using the overlap coefficient calculated on TCRB nucleotide sequences. Out-of-frame TCRB sequences from naive cells were analyzed to stand in for the pre-selection repertoire. Entries here come from immuneACCESS through TCRdb and include only in-frame sequences with V and J called. Some clones fail to appear in such tables; in the studies checked, an unresolved V gene covers under half of the shortfall, and the cause of the remainder is unknown. Clonal size and the V and J genes are those of that table, whereas D and trimming came from the DNA. The sample table holds under 450,000 clones, of which over 11% were seen once. The ten largest account for 0.03% to 0.04% of the sample.

This TCR was sampled from a man aged 30 to 45 in good health. The material sequenced was naive CD4+ T cells from blood. The cell subset or site label on this specimen signifies: true naive CD4+ T cells.

The DNA sequence reads TGTGCCAGCAGCCCGAGTTGGAGGGCCCTCAATGAGCAGTTCTTC. It codes for CASSPSWRALNEQFF. The rearrangement joined TRBV13 to TRBJ2-1; the D gene is possibly TRBD2, with 6 bases matching. Measured from the cysteine to the phenylalanine, the CDR3 is 15 residues long. The only DNA kept is the CDR3, 45 bases in frame from the first base. CDR1 and CDR2 are drawn from the germline V gene (reference sequence): PRHDT, FYEKMQ. V was cut back by 5 bases and J by 6 bases, leaving a gap of 17 bases between them.